The rows below give T cell receptor beta chains drawn from one sample of a study of cytomegalovirus exposure and HLA in healthy donors. Repertoires were generated with immunoSEQ multiplex PCR, while TCRdb's copy carries only in-frame clones and drops some. In total, the table holds about 170,000 clones. The specimen was PBMCs. The source is a woman younger than 30 in good health and CMV-seropositive. Each CDR3 is given with its conserved first and last residue. The D gene is left open where the match is weak.

length | J | V | D | DNA | CDR3
15 | TRBJ1-2 | TRBV4-3 | TRBD1 | TGCGCCAGCAGCCTTGGGACAGAAGTAAACTATGGCTACACCTTC | CASSLGTEVNYGYTF
16 | TRBJ2-3 | TRBV6-1 | TRBD2 | TGTGCCAGCAGTGAAATTCTAGCGGGGGGCAGGGATACGCAGTATTTT | CASSEILAGGRDTQYF
13 | TRBJ2-7 | TRBV10-2 | TRBD2 | TGCGCCAGCAGACTAGCGGGCACCTACGAGCAGTACTTC | CASRLAGTYEQYF
13 | TRBJ1-2 | TRBV18 | . | TGTGCCAGCTCTCAGGACAGCACCTATGGCTACACCTTC | CASSQDSTYGYTF
14 | TRBJ1-2 | TRBV13 | TRBD1 | TGTGCCAGCAGCCGGGGACAGGTTAACTATGGCTACACCTTC | CASSRGQVNYGYTF
19 | TRBJ1-5 | TRBV27 | TRBD1 | TGTGCCAGCAGTCCTCAGAGGTCCCGGGACAGGGACGGCAATCAGCCCCAGCATTTT | CASSPQRSRDRDGNQPQHF
15 | TRBJ2-1 | TRBV27 | TRBD2 | TGTGCCAGCAGCTTAACCGGACTAGCGGGAGAAGGGCAGTTCTTC | CASSLTGLAGEGQFF
14 | TRBJ1-5 | TRBV25-1 | . | TGTGCCAGCAGTGAGCCGGGACACAATCAGCCCCAGCATTTT | CASSEPGHNQPQHF
16 | TRBJ1-1 | TRBV19 | . | TGTGCCAGTAATACAGTGGGCTTAACCATGAACACTGAAGCTTTCTTT | CASNTVGLTMNTEAFF
13 | TRBJ1-2 | TRBV27 | . | TGTGCCAGCAGTTCCGCTCCGGGCTATGGCTACACCTTC | CASSSAPGYGYTF
14 | TRBJ1-2 | TRBV7-2 | TRBD1 | TGTGCCAGCAGCGGCGGGACAGATCACTATGGCTACACCTTC | CASSGGTDHYGYTF
14 | TRBJ1-2 | TRBV15 | . | TGTGCCACCAGCTATGAGGACAGTATTTATGGCTACACCTTC | CATSYEDSIYGYTF
15 | TRBJ1-3 | TRBV2 | . | TGTGCCAGCAGTGAAGCTTCCGGGTATGGAAACACCATATATTTT | CASSEASGYGNTIYF
14 | TRBJ2-7 | TRBV6-1 | TRBD2 | TGTGCCAGCAGAGAGCTAGCGGGAGCCCACGAGCAGTACTTC | CASRELAGAHEQYF
15 | TRBJ2-7 | TRBV2 | TRBD2 | TGTGCCAGCAGTCGAGGGACTAGCGGCCCCTACGAGCAGTACTTC | CASSRGTSGPYEQYF
13 | TRBJ1-3 | TRBV19 | TRBD1 | TGTGCCAGTGGACAGGGGATCGGAAACACCATATATTTT | CASGQGIGNTIYF
13 | TRBJ1-6 | TRBV30 | . | TGTGCCTGGAGTCCTGGACCGCGGGCCCCCCTCCACTTT | CAWSPGPRAPLHF
16 | TRBJ1-5 | TRBV15 | . | TGTGCCACCAGCAGAGCGGGGGGCCAGAGGAATCAGCCCCAGCATTTT | CATSRAGGQRNQPQHF
15 | TRBJ2-7 | TRBV5-1 | TRBD2 | TGCGCCAGCAGCGCCGGGACTAGCGGGACCAGCGAGCAGTACTTC | CASSAGTSGTSEQYF
18 | TRBJ2-5 | TRBV11-2 | TRBD2 | TGTGCCAGCAGCCGGCGCGGGACTAGCGGGGGCCAGGGGGAGACCCAGTACTTC | CASSRRGTSGGQGETQYF
15 | TRBJ1-2 | TRBV25-1 | . | TGTGCCAGCAGTGGAGCGCCGGGACTTGTTCATGGCTACACCTTC | CASSGAPGLVHGYTF
15 | TRBJ2-7 | TRBV5-1 | TRBD1 | TGCGCCAGCAGCTTGGGACAGGGAAGAGCCTACGAGCAGTACTTC | CASSLGQGRAYEQYF
15 | TRBJ2-2 | TRBV2 | TRBD2 | TGTGCCAGCAGTGGGACTAGCTCGAACACCGGGGAGCTGTTTTTT | CASSGTSSNTGELFF
17 | TRBJ2-4 | TRBV5-4 | TRBD2 | TGTGCCAGCAGCCCCTCACTAGCGGGGGGGCTAACAAACATTCAGTACTTC | CASSPSLAGGLTNIQYF
15 | TRBJ2-1 | TRBV6-1 | TRBD1 | TGTGCCAGCAGTGAAGCTTTAGGACAGGGGTATGAGCAGTTCTTC | CASSEALGQGYEQFF
16 | TRBJ2-5 | TRBV4-2 | . | TGTGCCAGCAGCCAAGGCGGGGGCGCCTTGGGAGAGACCCAGTACTTC | CASSQGGGALGETQYF
14 | TRBJ2-3 | TRBV4-1 | . | TGCGCCAGCAGCCTTAGCGTTAGCACAGATACGCAGTATTTT | CASSLSVSTDTQYF
18 | TRBJ2-6 | TRBV7-9 | . | TGTGCCAGCAGCTCGACAGATTTCCGACGCTCTGGGGCCAACGTCCTGACTTTC | CASSSTDFRRSGANVLTF
17 | TRBJ1-3 | TRBV19 | . | TGTGCCAGTAGTAAAGTCCCGGGAAGTGATCCTGGAAACACCATATATTTT | CASSKVPGSDPGNTIYF
13 | TRBJ2-7 | TRBV2 | TRBD1 | TGTGCCAGTGGACAGGAGATTACCTACGAGCAGTACTTC | CASGQEITYEQYF
14 | TRBJ2-3 | TRBV5-1 | . | TGCGCCAGCAGCTTGGTACCGGGGGAGGATACGCAGTATTTT | CASSLVPGEDTQYF
16 | TRBJ2-1 | TRBV7-2 | TRBD2 | TGTGCCAGCAGCTCATTAGCGGGGGGGGAAAAAAATGAGCAGTTCTTC | CASSSLAGGEKNEQFF
12 | TRBJ1-2 | TRBV13 | . | TGTGCCAGCAGCTCGGGGGGGTATGGCTACACCTTC | CASSSGGYGYTF
11 | TRBJ1-2 | TRBV9 | . | TGTGCCAGCAGCGTAGTAGATGGCTACACCTTC | CASSVVDGYTF
14 | TRBJ1-2 | TRBV30 | TRBD1 | TGTGCCAGAGTAAGACAGGGGAGTCAAGATGGCTACACCTTC | CARVRQGSQDGYTF
11 | TRBJ2-5 | TRBV30 | . | TGTGCCTGGAGTGTACGGGAGACCCAGTACTTC | CAWSVRETQYF
14 | TRBJ1-1 | TRBV13 | TRBD1 | TGTGCCAGCAGCAGGGGACAGGCTATCACTGAAGCTTTCTTT | CASSRGQAITEAFF
15 | TRBJ2-3 | TRBV19 | . | TGTGCCAGTAGTTACGCGGGGACCCAAGGGGATACGCAGTATTTT | CASSYAGTQGDTQYF
15 | TRBJ2-2 | TRBV25-1 | TRBD1 | TGTGCCAGCACCCGGGACAGTATTGGGACCGGGGAGCTGTTTTTT | CASTRDSIGTGELFF
16 | TRBJ2-1 | TRBV15 | TRBD2 | TGTGCCACCAGCAGCGCGGGAGGTAGCTCCTACAATGAGCAGTTCTTC | CATSSAGGSSYNEQFF
15 | TRBJ2-7 | TRBV6-5 | . | TGTGCCAGCAGTCCTACCGGGACTCTGAGTTACGAGCAGTACTTC | CASSPTGTLSYEQYF
18 | TRBJ2-6 | TRBV5-1 | TRBD1 | TGCGCCAGCAGCTACAGGGGTTCCCTCCCCTCTGGGGCCAACGTCCTGACTTTC | CASSYRGSLPSGANVLTF
15 | TRBJ2-3 | TRBV19 | TRBD1 | TGTGCCAGTAGTACGACAGGGGGCGACACAGATACGCAGTATTTT | CASSTTGGDTDTQYF
11 | TRBJ2-1 | TRBV30 | . | TGTGCCTGGCTATCGGTCAATGAGCAGTTCTTC | CAWLSVNEQFF
16 | TRBJ2-5 | TRBV7-2 | TRBD2 | TGTGCCAGCAGCTTGAGCGGGGGGGCGGGGCAAGAGACCCAGTACTTC | CASSLSGGAGQETQYF
16 | TRBJ2-7 | TRBV5-4 | TRBD1 | TGTGCCAGCAGCACCCACGGGACAGGGCACTCCTACGAGCAGTACTTC | CASSTHGTGHSYEQYF
12 | TRBJ2-7 | TRBV27 | . | TGTGCCAGCAGCGATAACTGGGAGGAGCAGTACTTC | CASSDNWEEQYF
13 | TRBJ1-2 | TRBV9 | . | TGTGCCAGCAGCGCCGGGATGCCCTATGGCTACACCTTC | CASSAGMPYGYTF
17 | TRBJ1-2 | TRBV4-2 | TRBD1 | TGTGCCAGCAGCCTATCGACAGGGGAGCCTTTTAACTATGGCTACACCTTC | CASSLSTGEPFNYGYTF
14 | TRBJ2-7 | TRBV2 | . | TGTGCCAGCAGTGACAGGTCCCGACAAACGGAGCAGTACTTC | CASSDRSRQTEQYF
14 | TRBJ2-2 | TRBV7-2 | TRBD1 | TGTGCCAGAAGGTCAGGGGGGAACACCGGGGAGCTGTTTTTT | CARRSGGNTGELFF
16 | TRBJ1-4 | TRBV7-9 | . | TGTGCCAGCGGTCGATCCGGGAAAACAACTAATGAAAAACTGTTTTTT | CASGRSGKTTNEKLFF
16 | TRBJ2-3 | TRBV19 | . | TGTGCCAGTAAATTTTCTAGCGTTTCGTGGACAGATACGCAGTATTTT | CASKFSSVSWTDTQYF
14 | TRBJ2-7 | TRBV7-6 | TRBD2 | TGTGCCAGCAGCTTAGCGACTAGCGGGAACGAGCAGTACTTC | CASSLATSGNEQYF
15 | TRBJ1-2 | TRBV5-1 | . | TGCGCCAGCAGCTTGCCGGGGGGCGCATACTATGGCTACACCTTC | CASSLPGGAYYGYTF
13 | TRBJ2-7 | TRBV5-1 | TRBD1 | TGCGCCAGCAGCTCCGCGACAGGGCGCGAGCAGTACTTC | CASSSATGREQYF
13 | TRBJ2-7 | TRBV7-6 | . | TGTGCCAGCAGCTTAGACTTCTCCTACGAGCAGTACTTC | CASSLDFSYEQYF
15 | TRBJ2-5 | TRBV11-3 | TRBD1 | TGTGCCAGCAGCTCGTGGAACAGGGGGTTGGGGACCCAGTACTTC | CASSSWNRGLGTQYF